The 27 T cell receptor beta chains listed next were all sequenced from one sample in a study of siplizumab effects on memory and regulatory T cells. Profiling relied on immunoSEQ multiplex PCR, and the TCRdb table lists in-frame clones only, not all of them. The table includes roughly 120,000 clones, about 91% detected once. Input material: Tregs sorted from blood. These receptor sequences come from a human donor in good health.

V is TRBV6-6 and J is TRBJ1-2; D is uncertain. The germline CDR1 and CDR2 sequences are MNHNY and SVGAGI (reference sequence). The CDR3 runs to 13 residues. V was pared by 0 bases and J by 1 base, with 3 bases between. The CDR3 DNA reads TGTGCCAGCAGTTACTCGAGTAACTATGGCTACACCTTC. Amino acid sequence: CASSYSSNYGYTF.

This rearrangement joins TRBV5-4 to TRBJ2-5; TRBD2 is a possible D gene (5 bases). The CDR3 is 13 residues long. Trimming stripped 2 bases from V and 5 bases from J, with 10 bases between. Per germline, CDR1 SGHNT and CDR2 YYREEE (reference sequence). CDR3 amino acids: CASSFRGAETQYF. Written as DNA, the CDR3 is TGTGCCAGCAGCTTTCGGGGAGCCGAGACCCAGTACTTC.

The chain links TRBV15 to TRBJ1-6; no clear D. This CDR3 has 13 residues. Per germline, CDR1 LNHNV and CDR2 YYDKDF (reference sequence). Trimming removed 4 bases at V and 7 bases at J, with 8 bases between. The CDR3 nucleotides are TGTGCCACCAGCAAACCGCTAAATTCACCCCTCCACTTT. Translating it yields CATSKPLNSPLHF.

This clone was detected only once. The chain is built from TRBV6-6 and TRBJ2-1; possible D gene TRBD2, 6 bases. The CDR3 is 12 amino acids. With 6 bases removed from V and 9 bases from J, the gap between germline ends came to 12 bases. CDR1 is MNHNY and CDR2 is SVGAGI in the germline V gene (reference sequence). CDR3 bases: TGTGCCAGCAGCTCACTAGCTTTTGAGCAGTTCTTC. It specifies CASSSLAFEQFF.

The chain couples TRBV19 to TRBJ1-3; D possibly corresponds to TRBD1 (5 bases). V lost 1 base, J lost 0 bases, and 10 bases lay in between. The CDR3 extends over 16 amino acids. Germline assignment: CDR1 LNHDA and CDR2 SQIVND (reference sequence). The CDR3 loop is CASSIAGLSSGNTIYF. As DNA, the CDR3 is TGTGCCAGTAGTATAGCAGGGTTGAGCTCTGGAAACACCATATATTTT. Complete variable domain (other parts from reference TRBV19 and TRBJ1-3): DGGITQSPKYLFRKEGQNVTLSCEQNLNHDAMYWYRQDPGQGLRLIYYSQIVNDFQKGDIAEGYSVSREKKESFPLTVTSAQKNPTAFYLCASSIAGLSSGNTIYFGEGSWLTVV.

This chain links TRBV18 with TRBJ2-3; TRBD1 agrees at 11 bases. V lost 2 bases, J lost 7 bases, and 11 bases stayed unmatched. This CDR3 contains 17 residues. Germline V CDR1 and CDR2: KGHSH, LQKENI. The CDR3 loop reads CASSPRGQDRGPHTQYF. The CDR3 DNA follows: TGTGCCAGCTCACCAAGGGGGCAGGACAGGGGGCCGCATACGCAGTATTTT.

The V and J genes are TRBV5-4 and TRBJ2-5, with D possibly being TRBD1 or TRBD2 (5 bases each). CDR1 SGHNT and CDR2 YYREEE come from the germline V gene (reference sequence). The CDR3 runs 16 residues. Trimming took off 4 bases at V and 1 base at J, with 17 bases between the two ends. CDR3 DNA sequence: TGTGCCAGCAGCCTGGTTGGGGGAGCGAGCCAAGAGACCCAGTACTTC. Translated: CASSLVGGASQETQYF.

The chain employs TRBV2 and TRBJ1-5; 8 bases are shared with TRBD1. The J segment lost 6 bases and the V segment lost 8 bases, leaving 6 bases of the junction unmatched. The CDR3 length is 13 residues. Germline CDR1 and CDR2: SNHLY and FYNNEI. CDR3 region: CASSRGQVQPQHF. The DNA of the CDR3 is TGTGCCAGCTCCAGGGGGCAGGTTCAGCCCCAGCATTTT.

The chain joins TRBV6-5 to TRBJ2-7; D perhaps matches TRBD1 (6 bases). The CDR3 is 14 amino acids. Between the trimmed V and J ends, which lost 0 bases and 5 bases, there was a span of 11 bases. Germline V gene data show CDR1 as MNHEY and CDR2 as SVGAGI. CDR3: CASSYSGQPHEQYF. The CDR3 DNA follows: TGTGCCAGCAGTTACTCCGGACAGCCCCACGAGCAGTACTTC.

The chain joins TRBV2 to TRBJ2-5; tentatively, D is TRBD1 (5 bases). The ends were cut back, 3 bases at V and 0 bases at J, with 8 bases in the middle. The CDR3 extends over 14 amino acids. Looked up from germline, CDR1 is SNHLY and CDR2 is FYNNEI. The CDR3 is CASSEGQHQETQYF. The CDR3 nucleotides are TGTGCCAGCAGTGAGGGGCAGCACCAAGAGACCCAGTACTTC.

This chain uses TRBV7-8 with TRBJ1-3, with a weak D call TRBD1 (6 bases). V was cut by 5 bases and J by 0 bases, with 14 bases left in between. The CDR3 is made up of 16 amino acids. Per germline, CDR1 SGHVS and CDR2 FQNEAQ. In nucleotides, the CDR3 is TGTGCCAGCAGCGTACAGGGTGCTCCCTCTGGAAACACCATATATTTT. Translation gives CASSVQGAPSGNTIYF.

This chain uses TRBV19 with TRBJ2-1; D possibly corresponds to TRBD2 (5 bases). Trimming removed 3 bases at V and 2 bases at J, with 17 bases between. CDR1 is LNHDA and CDR2 is SQIVND in the germline V gene (reference sequence). The CDR3 extends over 17 amino acids. CDR3 in DNA: TGTGCCAGTAGTATTGGGTCCCTTAGCGAGGCCTACAATGAGCAGTTCTTC. As protein: CASSIGSLSEAYNEQFF. Variable domain in full (rest from reference TRBV19 and TRBJ2-1): DGGITQSPKYLFRKEGQNVTLSCEQNLNHDAMYWYRQDPGQGLRLIYYSQIVNDFQKGDIAEGYSVSREKKESFPLTVTSAQKNPTAFYLCASSIGSLSEAYNEQFFGPGTRLTVL.

The CDR3: CSVMDRGHGANVLTF. The CDR3 nucleotides are TGCAGCGTTATGGACAGGGGGCATGGGGCCAACGTCCTGACTTTC. The genes are TRBV29-1 and TRBJ2-6; 11 nucleotides match TRBD1. The ends lost 5 bases at V and 3 bases at J; junction bases unmatched: 3. Germline assignment: CDR1 SQVTM and CDR2 ANQGSEA. CDR3 length equals 15 residues.

The rearrangement uses TRBV30 and TRBJ1-2; D remains ambiguous. The germline V gene encodes CDR1 GTSNPN and CDR2 SVGIG (reference sequence). Trimming shortened V by 5 bases and J by 0 bases, and 16 bases separated the two germline ends. The CDR3 runs to 15 residues. The CDR3 nucleotides are TGTGCCTGGTCGGTTGGAGTAAAAGCTAACTATGGCTACACCTTC. Residues: CAWSVGVKANYGYTF.

The chain uses TRBV18 and TRBJ1-2; the match to TRBD1 covers 10 bases. V was clipped by 3 bases and J by 7 bases; unmatched bases: 14. Germline lookup yields CDR1 KGHSH and CDR2 LQKENI. The CDR3 has 17 amino acids. The DNA for the CDR3 is TGTGCCAGCTCACCTTCGACAGGGGGCCTGCTGGATCCTGGCTACACCTTC. Amino acid sequence: CASSPSTGGLLDPGYTF.

This chain joins TRBV10-3 and TRBJ1-5; D gene uncertain. The V end was cut by 3 bases, the J end by 0 bases, with 15 bases between. This CDR3 has 17 residues. Germline values: CDR1 ENHRY, CDR2 SYGVKD. The CDR3 bases are TGTGCCATCAGTGAAATTTTGACCCCTTATAGCAATCAGCCCCAGCATTTT. Encoded protein: CAISEILTPYSNQPQHF.

The V and J genes are TRBV19 and TRBJ1-2; the D gene is possibly TRBD1 (6 bases). The germline CDR1 and CDR2 sequences are LNHDA and SQIVND (reference sequence). The CDR3 has 14 amino acids. V gave up 7 bases and J gave up 4 bases, with 16 bases separating them. The CDR3 DNA reads as TGTGCCAGTACCGGCCCCCAGGGGACCTATGGCTACACCTTC. This codes for CASTGPQGTYGYTF.

The chain recombines TRBV4-1 with TRBJ1-3, with 8 bases fitting TRBD1. Germline V gives CDR1 MGHRA, CDR2 YSYEKL. V shed 1 base and J 4 bases; nucleotides not matched to a gene: 6. This CDR3 has 16 residues. The CDR3 DNA follows: TGCGCCAGCAGCCAAGCCTACCGGGACAGGGGAAACACCATATATTTT. Amino acids: CASSQAYRDRGNTIYF.

The chain combines TRBV19 with TRBJ1-5, with D unclear. Germline CDR1 and CDR2: LNHDA and SQIVND (reference sequence). V was shortened by 7 bases and J by 0 bases, with 13 bases between the two germline ends. The CDR3 has 15 residues. In nucleotides, the CDR3 is TGTGCCAGTATTCCTGACGGATATAGCAATCAGCCCCAGCATTTT. Translated, it gives CASIPDGYSNQPQHF.

The chain couples TRBV5-1 to TRBJ1-2; the match to TRBD1 covers 7 bases. In germline, CDR1 is SGHRS, CDR2 YFSETQ. V shed 3 bases and J 10 bases; nucleotides not matched to a gene: 15. The CDR3 totals 15 residues. In DNA form, the CDR3 reads TGCGCCAGCAGCTCAACGAGGGGGCCGCTGGGGGACTACACCTTC. This sequence encodes CASSSTRGPLGDYTF.

This chain uses TRBV5-1 with TRBJ1-2, with D hard to call. The CDR3 extends over 12 amino acids. V was shortened by 4 bases and J by 8 bases, with 12 bases between the two germline ends. Germline lookup yields CDR1 SGHRS and CDR2 YFSETQ. The CDR3 nucleotides read TGCGCCAGCAGCCCGAATATGGGAGGCTACACCTTC. Residues: CASSPNMGGYTF.

V gene TRBV10-1 combines with J gene TRBJ2-1; D ambiguous. V was cut by 3 bases and J by 5 bases, with 11 bases left in between. Germline CDR1 reads WNHNN; CDR2 reads SYGVQD (reference sequence). The CDR3 totals 14 residues. In nucleotides, the CDR3 is TGCGCCAGCAGTGAAAACCCCGGAGACAATGAGCAGTTCTTC. This translates into CASSENPGDNEQFF.

This rearrangement joins TRBV2 to TRBJ2-1, with a possible D match to TRBD2 (6 bases). This CDR3 comprises 13 residues. The germline V and J ends were trimmed by 3 bases and 4 bases, with 7 bases remaining between them. The germline V gene has CDR1 SNHLY and CDR2 FYNNEI. CDR3 sequence reads: CASSERGYNEQFF. As DNA, the CDR3 is TGTGCCAGCAGTGAGCGGGGATACAATGAGCAGTTCTTC.

The chain recombines TRBV6-1 with TRBJ2-5, with TRBD1 matching over 7 bases. Germline V lookup: CDR1 MNHNS, CDR2 SASEGT. This CDR3 comprises 13 residues. J gave up 4 bases and V 6 bases, and 5 bases lay outside the gene matches. The CDR3 reads CASRLRGLETQYF. CDR3 sequence (DNA): TGTGCCAGCAGGCTGAGGGGGCTAGAGACCCAGTACTTC.

This chain joins TRBV6-5 and TRBJ1-2, with a possible D match to TRBD1 (6 bases). The CDR3 spans 13 residues. The germline V gene encodes CDR1 MNHEY and CDR2 SVGAGI. The V and J ends lost 2 bases and 6 bases respectively, with 10 bases between them. The CDR3 is CASSYVTGNGYTF. CDR3 coding DNA: TGTGCCAGCAGTTACGTTACAGGGAATGGCTACACCTTC.

This sequence joins TRBV10-3 and TRBJ2-2, with TRBD2 identical over 8 bases. Per germline, CDR1 ENHRY and CDR2 SYGVKD. Losses at the gene ends were 4 bases for V and 6 bases for J; bases not matched to a gene: 7. This CDR3 has 15 amino acids. The CDR3 DNA reads TGTGCCATCAGTGTACAGCGGGGGTACCCCGGGGAGCTGTTTTTT. Encoded protein: CAISVQRGYPGELFF.

The chain recombines TRBV5-6 with TRBJ2-2; D possibly matches TRBD1 or TRBD2 (5 bases each). V lost 5 bases and J 3 bases, leaving 14 bases between the germline ends. CDR1 and CDR2 from the germline V gene are SGHDT and YYEEEE. This CDR3 region has 15 residues. The CDR3 bases are TGTGCCAGCAGAACGGGACCGATATACACCGGGGAGCTGTTTTTT. Translated: CASRTGPIYTGELFF. The whole variable domain, filled in from reference TRBV5-6 and TRBJ2-2, reads DAGVTQSPTHLIKTRGQQVTLRCSPKSGHDTVSWYQQALGQGPQFIFQYYEEEERQRGNFPDRFSGHQFPNYSSELNVNALLLGDSALYLCASRTGPIYTGELFFGEGSRLTVL.